This T cell receptor (beta chain) derives from a study of blood T cell repertoires in COVID-19. As for the study in general: Samples of COVID-19 (acute and convalescent) were obtained from the United States, Italy and Spain.

In terms of age and location, participants ranged from roughly 18 to 90 years and lived in under 30 US areas. V dropped 4 bases and J dropped 0 bases, with 9 bases sitting between them. Germline lookup yields CDR1 SNHLY and CDR2 FYNNEI. The CDR3 consists of 14 residues. Source study methods: Nucleated cell number was recorded as an estimate derived from reference gene primer amplification. Sequencing used immunoSEQ multiplex PCR; TCRdb keeps in-frame clones, though not all of them. From that table come the V and J calls and clone size; the DNA was used to work out D and trimming. The table lists over 400,000 clones, more than 85% of them singletons.

The sequencing sample was made of PBMCs or T cells enriched from blood (not recorded which). The V and J genes are TRBV2 and TRBJ1-1; tentatively, D is TRBD1 (5 bases). The clonotype originates from a woman aged 55-69 years who had recovered from COVID-19. The CDR3 sequence: CASSGQGLNTEAFF. Here the CDR3 DNA reads TGTGCCAGCAGTGGCCAGGGCCTGAACACTGAAGCTTTCTTT.